Each of the 21 T cell receptor beta chains below was sequenced from the same sample in a study of ipilimumab plus nivolumab after autologous stem cell transplantation. Method: immunoSEQ multiplex PCR; TCRdb's copy keeps in-frame clones and lacks some. The sample yields tens of thousands of clones, over 65% seen once. The sample consisted of PBMCs, taken in a trial of ipilimumab plus nivolumab as post-transplant consolidation. The receptors shown here come from a male donor with diffuse large B-cell lymphoma.

This clone was counted a few times. This chain connects TRBV11-3 to TRBJ2-1; 13 nucleotides agree with TRBD2. The V gene's germline CDR1 is SGHNT and CDR2 YENEEA. The CDR3 length is 14 residues. With 5 bases clipped from V and 7 bases from J, the junction kept 2 bases outside the gene matches. CDR3 coding DNA: TGTGCCAGCAGCCGGACTAGCGGGAGTAATGAGCAGTTCTTC. Residues: CASSRTSGSNEQFF.

This clone was found a few times. The chain has TRBV29-1 and TRBJ2-2, with 8 bases identical to TRBD1. The V gene end was trimmed by 7 bases and the J gene end by 3 bases; junction bases not matched to a gene: 10. Germline CDR1 and CDR2: SQVTM and ANQGSEA. The CDR3 has 15 residues. The CDR3 loop is CSASRQGLDTGELFF. In DNA form, the CDR3 reads TGCAGCGCCTCCCGACAGGGGCTAGACACCGGGGAGCTGTTTTTT.

This clone was detected only once. The chain combines TRBV9 with TRBJ2-2, with 9 bases lining up with TRBD1. CDR1 SGDLS and CDR2 YYNGEE come from the germline V gene. This CDR3 is 15 amino acids long. Trimming cost V 2 bases and J 4 bases; bases outside gene matches: 3. This chain's CDR3 is CASSVDRGVTGELFF. DNA of the CDR3: TGTGCCAGCAGCGTGGACAGGGGCGTCACCGGGGAGCTGTTTTTT.

J is TRBJ2-3 and V is TRBV19; TRBD2 matches at 8 bases. V lost 3 bases, J lost 0 bases, and 8 bases stayed unmatched. The CDR3 spans 17 residues. From germline, CDR1 is LNHDA and CDR2 SQIVND (reference sequence). The CDR3 reads CASSILSGGASTDTQYF. CDR3 nucleotides: TGTGCCAGTAGTATTCTTTCGGGGGGGGCCAGCACAGATACGCAGTATTTT.

About this clone itself: The junction and the germline gene differ at one end; a read error may be behind it. The chain is built from TRBV7-7 and TRBJ1-1, with D perhaps matching TRBD1 (5 bases). The CDR3 covers 13 residues. Germline V lookup: CDR1 SSHAT, CDR2 FNYEAQ (reference sequence). In DNA, the CDR3 is TGTGCTAGCAGCCTAGACAGGAACACTGAAGCTTTCTTT. Protein product: CASSLDRNTEAFF.

The V call is TRBV14, the J call TRBJ2-1; D is unresolved. The germline V and J ends were trimmed by 1 base and 7 bases, with 11 bases remaining between them. The CDR3 has 14 amino acids. Germline values: CDR1 SGHDN, CDR2 FVKESK. CDR3 nucleotide sequence: TGTGCCAGCAGCCAAGTTGGGGTCTTGAATGAGCAGTTCTTC. It is translated as CASSQVGVLNEQFF.

CDR3 nucleotides: TGCACCAGCAGCCGTAGCGGGGGTCAAGAGACCCAGTACTTC. Its protein is CTSSRSGGQETQYF. The chain recombines TRBV1 with TRBJ2-5; TRBD2, the D gene given by the table, was not confirmed from the DNA. TRBV1 is recorded as a pseudogene. The CDR3 sequence is 14 residues long.

The gene calls are TRBV5-1 and TRBJ2-2; 7 nucleotides align to TRBD1. CDR1 is SGHRS, CDR2 YFSETQ, per germline. Trimming at V came to 2 bases and at J to 9 bases, leaving 7 bases not matched to a gene. This CDR3 has 14 amino acids. CDR3 nucleotides: TGCGCCAGCAGCTTAACGGGACAGCCAAGGGAGCTGTTTTTT. It is translated as CASSLTGQPRELFF.

This chain connects TRBV28 to TRBJ1-5; the D gene is possibly TRBD1 (5 bases). In germline, CDR1 is MDHEN, CDR2 SYDVKM. Trimming removed 5 bases at V and 5 bases at J, with 16 bases between. The length of the CDR3 is 15 residues. CDR3 residues: CASSLRDGDHQPQHF. CDR3 DNA: TGTGCCAGCAGTCTCCGGGACGGAGACCATCAGCCCCAGCATTTT.

The rearrangement joins TRBV27 to TRBJ1-2; TRBD1 is a possible D gene (6 bases). The CDR3 totals 15 residues. CDR1 and CDR2 (germline): MNHEY, SMNVEV (reference sequence). Between the trimmed V and J ends, which lost 6 bases and 2 bases, there was a span of 16 bases. For the CDR3, the DNA is TGTGCCAGCAGGGATGGCAGGGGACTAAACTATGGCTACACCTTC. It yields the protein CASRDGRGLNYGYTF.

This clone was observed a handful of times. This chain joins TRBV28 and TRBJ1-4; TRBD1 aligns across 7 bases. The trim removed 6 bases at V and 5 bases at J, leaving 9 bases unmatched. The CDR3 extends over 15 amino acids. The germline V gene has CDR1 MDHEN and CDR2 SYDVKM. The CDR3 reads CASSPWDRSNEKLFF. The CDR3 nucleotides read TGTGCCAGCAGCCCGTGGGACAGATCAAATGAAAAACTGTTTTTT. The full variable domain, with the rest looked up from reference TRBV28 and TRBJ1-4, is DVKVTQSSRYLVKRTGEKVFLECVQDMDHENMFWYRQDPGLGLRLIYFSYDVKMKEKGDIPEGYSVSREKKERFSLILESASTNQTSMYLCASSPWDRSNEKLFFGSGTQLSVL.

V gene TRBV10-1 combines with J gene TRBJ2-5, with TRBD1 as a possible D gene (7 bases). The V and J ends lost 7 bases and 3 bases respectively, with 15 bases between them. CDR1 is WNHNN and CDR2 is SYGVQD in the germline V gene (reference sequence). The CDR3 runs 14 residues. CDR3 sequence (DNA): TGCGCCAGCATCAGGGGGGAAGGGAAAGAGACCCAGTACTTC. This gives the protein CASIRGEGKETQYF.

V is TRBV19 and J is TRBJ1-3; D gene ambiguous. Germline values: CDR1 LNHDA, CDR2 SQIVND (reference sequence). This CDR3 contains 15 residues. Trimming shortened V by 1 base and J by 4 bases, and 11 bases separated the two germline ends. CDR3: CASSIGDLEGNTIYF. CDR3 DNA: TGTGCCAGTAGTATAGGGGATTTGGAAGGAAACACCATATATTTT.

The chain uses TRBV6-1 and TRBJ2-5, with D perhaps being TRBD1 or TRBD2 (5 bases each). Germline CDR1 and CDR2: MNHNS and SASEGT. The CDR3 loop spans 14 amino acids. Trimming removed 8 bases at V and 4 bases at J, with 17 bases between. The CDR3 region is CASSDWGFGETQYF. CDR3 nucleotides: TGTGCCAGCTCCGATTGGGGGTTCGGAGAGACCCAGTACTTC.

This clone was detected only once. This rearrangement joins TRBV2 to TRBJ2-1; 10 nucleotides line up with TRBD2. The CDR3 sequence is 14 residues long. The junction had 7 bases not matched to a gene; V was cut back by 7 bases and J by 7 bases. From germline, CDR1 is SNHLY and CDR2 FYNNEI. CDR3 residues: CASMYSGGANEQFF. For the CDR3, the DNA is TGTGCCAGCATGTACAGCGGGGGGGCAAATGAGCAGTTCTTC. The full variable domain, in which reference TRBV2 and TRBJ2-1 provide the parts outside the CDR3, is EPEVTQTPSHQVTQMGQEVILRCVPISNHLYFYWYRQILGQKVEFLVSFYNNEISEKSEIFDDQFSVERPDGSNFTLKIRSTKLEDSAMYFCASMYSGGANEQFFGPGTRLTVL.

This clone showed up just a few times. This rearrangement joins TRBV28 to TRBJ2-1, with 7 bases that match TRBD1. Trimming removed 8 bases from V and 3 bases from J; junction bases left unmatched: 10. Germline loops: CDR1 MDHEN, CDR2 SYDVKM. This CDR3 has 15 residues. CDR3 residues: CASYTRDSRYNEQFF. CDR3 bases: TGTGCCAGCTACACCCGGGACAGTCGCTACAATGAGCAGTTCTTC.

The CDR3 nucleotides read TGTGCCAGCAGCCCAAAAGGGGGACAGGGCACAGATACGCAGTATTTT. It codes for CASSPKGGQGTDTQYF. The chain couples TRBV7-9 to TRBJ2-3; 8 nucleotides line up with TRBD1. CDR1 SEHNR and CDR2 FQNEAQ come from the germline V gene (reference sequence). The CDR3 loop spans 16 amino acids. J was trimmed by 1 base and V by 5 bases; bases with no gene match: 8.

This chain connects TRBV19 to TRBJ1-5; D is unclear. This CDR3 comprises 14 residues. With 5 bases removed from V and 0 bases from J, the gap between germline ends came to 8 bases. CDR1 is LNHDA, CDR2 SQIVND, per germline (reference sequence). The CDR3 DNA follows: TGTGCCAGTAGTGGGATTTATAGCAATCAGCCCCAGCATTTT. This translates into CASSGIYSNQPQHF.

This sequence joins TRBV7-3 and TRBJ1-1; 7 bases are a match to TRBD1. CDR1 and CDR2 (germline): SGHTA, FQGTGA. Trimming cost V 6 bases and J 3 bases; bases outside gene matches: 16. This CDR3 comprises 17 residues. The CDR3 here is CASRGRSETGSDTEAFF. The CDR3 DNA is TGTGCCAGCAGGGGACGGTCGGAGACAGGGAGTGACACTGAAGCTTTCTTT.

This clone appeared once. The chain couples TRBV7-8 to TRBJ2-3; the match to TRBD1 covers 9 bases. Germline V CDR1 and CDR2: SGHVS, FQNEAQ. The trim removed 3 bases at V and 0 bases at J, leaving 1 base unmatched. The CDR3 runs to 15 residues. The CDR3 is CASSFTGGSTDTQYF. DNA for the CDR3: TGTGCCAGCAGCTTTACAGGGGGCAGCACAGATACGCAGTATTTT.

The chain recombines TRBV11-3 with TRBJ2-7, with TRBD1 identical over 9 bases. V trimming: 5 bases; J trimming: 5 bases; junction bases outside the gene matches: 19. The CDR3 has 18 amino acids. CDR1 is SGHNT, CDR2 YENEEA, per germline. DNA of the CDR3: TGTGCCAGCAGCGTTGGACAGGGGAGCCAGATGGGTCTCGACGAGCAGTACTTC. Amino acids: CASSVGQGSQMGLDEQYF.